This T cell receptor (beta chain) was sequenced in a study of cytomegalovirus exposure and HLA in healthy donors. The PCR had 60 Vbeta and 13 Jbeta primers. Clones were read by immunoSEQ multiplex PCR, and TCRdb kept only the in-frame ones, dropping some. The sample carries about 140,000 clones, 76% recorded once. The germline V gene encodes CDR1 SGHVS and CDR2 FQNEAQ. Germline trimming cut 3 bases from V and 3 bases from J; bases unmatched to any gene: 13. The CDR3 sequence is 17 residues long. This receptor was identified in a young man in good health and CMV-seronegative. The J gene is TRBJ2-7, the V gene TRBV7-8, with 8 positions matching TRBD1. Sequencing was performed on PBMCs. CDR3 amino acids: CASSLGFGQGYYYEQYF. CDR3 coding DNA: TGTGCCAGCAGCTTGGGGTTTGGACAGGGCTACTACTACGAGCAGTACTTC. The full variable domain, in which reference TRBV7-8 and TRBJ2-7 provide the parts outside the CDR3, is GAGVSQSPRYKVAKRGQDVALRCDPISGHVSLFWYQQALGQGPEFLTYFQNEAQLDKSGLPSDRFFAERPEGSVSTLKIQRTQQEDSAVYLCASSLGFGQGYYYEQYFGPGTRLTVT.